This is a list of T cell receptor beta chains from one sample in a study of blood T cell repertoires in COVID-19. Produced via immunoSEQ multiplex PCR; TCRdb's table is partial and in-frame only. Of about 180,000 clones listed, about three quarters are singletons. The material sequenced was peripheral blood. All receptors derive from a woman aged 70-85 years with acute or convalescent COVID-19. Both conserved end residues are part of each CDR3. D genes are given only for firm matches. Some rows mark clone size as missing; the rest say once, few, many or name a class of expanded clone.

J: TRBJ1-2
size: NA
V: TRBV10-3
D: NA
length: 13
CDR3: CAIVDPGDYGYTF
DNA: TGTGCCATCGTGGACCCGGGAGACTATGGCTACACCTTC

J: TRBJ1-1
size: NA
V: TRBV5-1
D: TRBD1
length: 13
CDR3: CASSGQGSPEAFF
DNA: TGCGCCAGCAGCGGACAGGGGAGCCCTGAAGCTTTCTTT

J: TRBJ2-7
size: NA
V: TRBV4-1
D: TRBD1
length: 14
CDR3: CASSLGQGVGEQYF
DNA: TGCGCCAGCAGCCTCGGACAGGGGGTCGGCGAGCAGTACTTC

J: TRBJ1-5
size: NA
V: TRBV2
D: NA
length: 13
CDR3: CASNLQADQPQHF
DNA: TGTGCCAGCAACCTACAGGCGGATCAGCCCCAGCATTTT

J: TRBJ2-7
size: NA
V: TRBV4-1
D: NA
length: 15
CDR3: CASSQGLANSYEQYF
DNA: TGCGCCAGCAGCCAAGGGCTAGCGAACTCCTACGAGCAGTACTTC

J: TRBJ2-1
size: NA
V: TRBV7-3
D: NA
length: 13
CDR3: CASSLTVGNEQFF
DNA: TGTGCCAGCAGCTTAACTGTCGGCAATGAGCAGTTCTTC

J: TRBJ2-6
size: NA
V: TRBV19
D: TRBD1
length: 19
CDR3: CASSIEPGQGFSGANVLTF
DNA: TGTGCCAGTAGTATCGAACCGGGACAGGGATTCTCTGGGGCCAACGTCCTGACTTTC

J: TRBJ2-2
size: NA
V: TRBV7-3
D: NA
length: 14
CDR3: CASSPTRGTGELFF
DNA: TGTGCCAGCAGCCCGACTCGGGGAACCGGGGAGCTGTTTTTT

J: TRBJ2-7
size: NA
V: TRBV2
D: NA
length: 13
CDR3: CASSDPPTYEQYF
DNA: TGTGCCAGCAGTGATCCCCCTACCTACGAGCAGTACTTC

J: TRBJ2-1
size: NA
V: TRBV19
D: NA
length: 15
CDR3: CASSIREPLVSEQFF
DNA: TGTGCCAGTAGTATCCGAGAACCCCTGGTGTCTGAGCAGTTCTTC

J: TRBJ2-2
size: few
V: TRBV30
D: NA
length: 14
CDR3: CAWRELANTGELFF
DNA: TGTGCCTGGAGAGAACTCGCGAACACCGGGGAGCTGTTTTTT

J: TRBJ2-1
size: NA
V: TRBV19
D: TRBD2
length: 17
CDR3: CASISGTSGSSYNEQFF
DNA: TGTGCCAGTATCTCCGGGACTAGCGGTTCCTCCTACAATGAGCAGTTCTTC

J: TRBJ2-2
size: NA
V: TRBV5-1
D: TRBD2
length: 19
CDR3: CASSLMGPRTSGTTGELFF
DNA: TGCGCCAGCAGCTTGATGGGCCCGAGGACTAGCGGAACCACCGGGGAGCTGTTTTTT

J: TRBJ2-1
size: NA
V: TRBV10-3
D: TRBD2
length: 15
CDR3: CAITGLAGGPSEQFF
DNA: TGTGCCATCACGGGACTAGCGGGAGGGCCGAGTGAGCAGTTCTTC

J: TRBJ1-2
size: NA
V: TRBV12-5
D: NA
length: 13
CDR3: CASGLAQQGSYTF
DNA: TGTGCTAGTGGTTTGGCCCAACAGGGATCCTACACCTTC

J: TRBJ2-1
size: NA
V: TRBV6-2/TRBV6-3
D: NA
length: 14
CDR3: CASSKNKMGILEFF
DNA: TGTGCCAGCAGTAAAAACAAAATGGGCATTTTGGAGTTCTTC

J: TRBJ2-1
size: NA
V: TRBV29-1
D: NA
length: 14
CDR3: CSVPSEPSYNEQFF
DNA: TGCAGCGTTCCGTCTGAGCCCTCCTACAATGAGCAGTTCTTC

J: TRBJ2-1
size: once
V: TRBV19
D: NA
length: 12
CDR3: CASSPHTNEQFF
DNA: TGTGCCAGTAGTCCACATACCAATGAGCAGTTCTTC

J: TRBJ1-1
size: NA
V: TRBV18
D: NA
length: 15
CDR3: CASSPPPAGNTEAFF
DNA: TGTGCCAGCTCACCACCGCCCGCGGGTAACACTGAAGCTTTCTTT

J: TRBJ1-4
size: NA
V: TRBV6-5
D: NA
length: 14
CDR3: CASSYRSPNEKLFF
DNA: TGTGCCAGCAGTTACCGGAGCCCTAATGAAAAACTGTTTTTT

J: TRBJ1-3
size: once
V: TRBV9
D: NA
length: 14
CDR3: CASSEDRTGNTIYF
DNA: TGTGCCAGCAGCGAGGACAGAACGGGAAACACCATATATTTT

J: TRBJ2-1
size: NA
V: TRBV11-3
D: TRBD2
length: 15
CDR3: CASSSGLAGTNEQFF
DNA: TGTGCCAGCAGCTCGGGACTAGCGGGAACTAATGAGCAGTTCTTC

J: TRBJ2-7
size: NA
V: TRBV23-1
D: NA
length: 14
CDR3: CASSQYPAGHEQYF
DNA: TGCGCCAGCAGTCAATACCCTGCGGGGCACGAGCAGTACTTC

J: TRBJ2-1
size: NA
V: TRBV7-2
D: NA
length: 15
CDR3: CASSLSRVGNNEQFF
DNA: TGTGCCAGCAGCTTAAGCAGGGTGGGTAACAATGAGCAGTTCTTC

J: TRBJ2-1
size: NA
V: TRBV7-8
D: TRBD2
length: 13
CDR3: CASSPGLLYEQFF
DNA: TGTGCCAGCAGCCCGGGACTATTGTATGAGCAGTTCTTC

J: TRBJ2-5
size: NA
V: TRBV10-2
D: NA
length: 13
CDR3: CASRPGVSETQYF
DNA: TGCGCCAGCAGGCCAGGGGTTTCAGAGACCCAGTACTTC

J: TRBJ2-2
size: NA
V: TRBV6-5
D: NA
length: 14
CDR3: CASTSLPRTGELFF
DNA: TGTGCCAGCACTTCACTCCCCCGAACCGGGGAGCTGTTTTTT

J: TRBJ2-7
size: NA
V: TRBV14
D: NA
length: 14
CDR3: CASSTRQLPYEQYF
DNA: TGTGCCAGCAGCACGCGACAACTCCCCTACGAGCAGTACTTC

J: TRBJ2-7
size: NA
V: TRBV19
D: NA
length: 13
CDR3: CASSIRRLDEQYF
DNA: TGTGCCAGTAGTATAAGGAGACTAGACGAGCAGTACTTC

J: TRBJ2-2
size: NA
V: TRBV6-5
D: NA
length: 14
CDR3: CASSYNRNTGELFF
DNA: TGTGCCAGCAGTTACAACAGGAACACCGGGGAGCTGTTTTTT

J: TRBJ2-1
size: NA
V: TRBV6-6
D: NA
length: 15
CDR3: CASSYSSSSYNEQFF
DNA: TGTGCCAGCAGTTACTCGAGTAGCTCCTACAATGAGCAGTTCTTC

J: TRBJ2-7
size: NA
V: TRBV11-2
D: NA
length: 14
CDR3: CASSFSQSGYEQYF
DNA: TGTGCCAGCAGCTTCTCCCAATCAGGGTACGAGCAGTACTTC

J: TRBJ2-2
size: NA
V: TRBV27
D: NA
length: 14
CDR3: CASSLIGFTGELFF
DNA: TGTGCCAGCAGTTTAATCGGGTTCACCGGGGAGCTGTTTTTT

J: TRBJ2-7
size: once
V: TRBV2
D: TRBD1
length: 13
CDR3: CASTGGLTRRQYF
DNA: TGTGCCAGCACAGGGGGCTTAACGCGCCGGCAGTACTTC

J: TRBJ2-7
size: once
V: TRBV10-2
D: TRBD1
length: 18
CDR3: CASSENGQGRGFSYEQYF
DNA: TGCGCCAGCAGTGAAAACGGACAGGGTCGAGGTTTTTCCTACGAGCAGTACTTC

J: TRBJ2-2
size: NA
V: TRBV11-3
D: NA
length: 12
CDR3: CASSSDTGELFF
DNA: TGTGCCAGCAGCTCTGACACCGGGGAGCTGTTTTTT

J: TRBJ1-1
size: NA
V: TRBV12-3/TRBV12-4
D: NA
length: 13
CDR3: CASSLKGDTEAFF
DNA: TGTGCCAGCAGTTTAAAGGGGGACACTGAAGCTTTCTTT

J: TRBJ1-2
size: NA
V: TRBV11-2
D: NA
length: 11
CDR3: CASSSTGGYTF
DNA: TGTGCCAGCAGCTCGACAGGCGGCTACACCTTC

J: TRBJ2-2
size: NA
V: TRBV6-2/TRBV6-3
D: TRBD1
length: 15
CDR3: CASSYLGQGTGELFF
DNA: TGTGCCAGCAGTTACCTAGGACAGGGCACCGGGGAGCTGTTTTTT

J: TRBJ2-7
size: NA
V: TRBV12-3/TRBV12-4
D: NA
length: 12
CDR3: CASMRGGNEQYF
DNA: TGTGCCAGCATGAGGGGGGGGAACGAGCAGTACTTC